What follows are 21 T cell receptor beta chains derived from one specimen sequenced in a study of blood T cell repertoires in COVID-19. Here immunoSEQ multiplex PCR was the method, and the copy in TCRdb shows in-frame clones only, minus some. The sample lists 250,000 to 350,000 clones, 85% to 90% occurring once. The specimen was peripheral blood. These receptor sequences come from a woman in her thirties with COVID-19, enrolled during active disease.

The genes are TRBV2 and TRBJ1-1; TRBD1 agrees at 7 bases. Germline V gene lookup returns CDR1 SNHLY and CDR2 FYNNEI. This CDR3 has 13 amino acids. Trimming at V came to 7 bases and at J to 2 bases, leaving 4 bases not matched to a gene. The CDR3 protein is CASKDRYNTEAFF. CDR3 in DNA: TGTGCCAGCAAGGACAGGTACAACACTGAAGCTTTCTTT.

The rearrangement uses TRBV24-1 and TRBJ2-2, with D tentatively TRBD2 (5 bases). The CDR3 spans 13 residues. Germline V gene lookup returns CDR1 KGHDR and CDR2 SFDVKD. Trimming removed 7 bases from V and 2 bases from J, with 7 bases in between. The CDR3 here is CATRLENTGELFF. As DNA, the CDR3 is TGTGCCACCAGACTAGAAAACACCGGGGAGCTGTTTTTT.

The V call is TRBV4-1, the J call TRBJ2-2, with D unclear. The V and J ends lost 1 base and 4 bases respectively, with 13 bases between them. Germline CDR1 and CDR2: MGHRA and YSYEKL. This CDR3 spans 16 amino acids. CDR3 in amino acids: CASSQVVTVPTGELFF. DNA of the CDR3: TGCGCCAGCAGCCAAGTGGTAACAGTTCCCACCGGGGAGCTGTTTTTT.

The J gene is TRBJ1-1, the V gene TRBV29-1; 10 bases map to TRBD1. Germline loops: CDR1 SQVTM, CDR2 ANQGSEA. The V and J ends lost 4 bases and 1 base, in that order; junction bases with no gene match: 6. The CDR3 totals 15 residues. The CDR3 spells CSVGLGTGANTEAFF. The CDR3 coding sequence is TGCAGCGTTGGGCTCGGGACAGGGGCGAACACTGAAGCTTTCTTT. Variable domain in full (rest from reference TRBV29-1 and TRBJ1-1): SAVISQKPSRDICQRGTSLTIQCQVDSQVTMMFWYRQQPGQSLTLIATANQGSEATYESGFVIDKFPISRPNLTFSTLTVSNMSPEDSSIYLCSVGLGTGANTEAFFGQGTRLTVV.

CDR3 in amino acids: CSASNRTGYSAFF. DNA for the CDR3: TGCAGTGCTAGTAATCGGACAGGCTACTCAGCTTTCTTT. The J gene is TRBJ1-1, the V gene TRBV20-1; 7 bases are shared with TRBD1. This CDR3 spans 13 amino acids. CDR1 is DFQATT, CDR2 SNEGSKA, per germline (reference sequence). Losses at the gene ends were 3 bases for V and 10 bases for J; bases not matched to a gene: 11.

The V call is TRBV30, the J call TRBJ1-1, with TRBD1 matching 7 bases. Germline assignment: CDR1 GTSNPN and CDR2 SVGIG (reference sequence). V lost 6 bases to trimming and J lost 1 base; unmatched junction nucleotides: 5. This CDR3 has 13 amino acids. The CDR3 reads CACLRGQNTEAFF. The CDR3 DNA reads as TGTGCCTGCCTGAGGGGGCAGAACACTGAAGCTTTCTTT. Supplemented by reference TRBV30 and TRBJ1-1, the full variable domain reads SQTIHQWPATLVQPVGSPLSLECTVEGTSNPNLYWYRQAAGRGLQLLFYSVGIGQISSEVPQNLSASRPQDRQFILSSKKLLLSDSGFYLCACLRGQNTEAFFGQGTRLTVV.

The chain employs TRBV12-3 or TRBV12-4 and TRBJ2-7; tentatively, D is TRBD2 (6 bases). Trimming removed 0 bases from V and 4 bases from J, with 7 bases in between. The CDR3 covers 13 residues. The CDR3 bases are TGTGCCAGCAGTTTAGCGGGAGGATACGAGCAGTACTTC. As protein: CASSLAGGYEQYF.

The chain carries TRBV6-6 and TRBJ1-4; the D gene is possibly TRBD1 (6 bases). CDR3 length: 13 amino acids. V lost 7 bases and J 14 bases, leaving 20 bases between the germline ends. CDR1 is MNHNY, CDR2 SVGAGI, per germline (reference sequence). The CDR3 DNA reads TGTGCCAGCACCGACCCGAACAGGGCAAGGCTGTTTTTT. Translating it yields CASTDPNRARLFF.

This chain connects TRBV11-2 to TRBJ2-7; 7 bases are a match to TRBD2. J gave up 5 bases and V 5 bases, and 15 bases lay outside the gene matches. The CDR3 totals 16 residues. CDR1 and CDR2 from the germline V gene are SGHAT and FQNNGV. The CDR3 coding sequence is TGTGCCAGCAGCGCCAGCGGGACGGTTCGACCTAACGAGCAGTACTTC. It is translated as CASSASGTVRPNEQYF.

Note on this clone: The same CDR3 also results from other DNA sequences found in this sample. The CDR3 protein is CASSPGLYNEQFF. CDR3 coding DNA: TGTGCCAGCAGCCCGGGACTTTACAATGAGCAGTTCTTC. V usage is TRBV12-3 or TRBV12-4 and J usage is TRBJ2-1; D may be TRBD2 (6 bases). Trimming stripped 6 bases from V and 4 bases from J, with 10 bases between. CDR3 length: 13 amino acids.

The V gene is TRBV24-1, the J gene TRBJ1-5; TRBD1 matches at 9 bases. The CDR3 covers 16 residues. Germline CDR1 and CDR2: KGHDR and SFDVKD. Trimming removed 4 bases from V and 3 bases from J; junction bases left unmatched: 6. This CDR3 reads CATSDHRTGDNQPQHF. CDR3 coding DNA: TGTGCCACCAGTGACCACCGGACAGGGGACAATCAGCCCCAGCATTTT.

The chain employs TRBV5-1 and TRBJ2-1; 9 bases align to TRBD1. With 6 bases clipped from V and 2 bases from J, the junction kept 6 bases outside the gene matches. This CDR3 is built from 15 residues. CDR1 SGHRS and CDR2 YFSETQ come from the germline V gene. The CDR3: CASIAGQGTYNEQFF. CDR3 nucleotide sequence: TGCGCCAGCATCGCGGGACAGGGTACCTACAATGAGCAGTTCTTC.

This clone has more than one count but fewer than ten. This chain uses TRBV10-3 with TRBJ1-5; a possible D gene is TRBD1 (6 bases). The CDR3 spans 12 residues. Germline loops: CDR1 ENHRY, CDR2 SYGVKD. V was shortened by 9 bases and J by 2 bases, with 8 bases between the two germline ends. The CDR3 spells CAIGQRNQPQHF. For the CDR3, the DNA is TGTGCCATAGGACAGCGCAATCAGCCCCAGCATTTT.

The sample holds one count of this clone. The genes are TRBV6-6 and TRBJ1-2; D is unresolved. The CDR3 is made up of 13 amino acids. Germline-derived CDR1 and CDR2 are MNHNY and SVGAGI (reference sequence). V dropped 2 bases and J dropped 4 bases, with 8 bases sitting between them. DNA for the CDR3: TGTGCCAGCAGTTACGGTTCAGGCTATGGCTACACCTTC. Amino acid sequence: CASSYGSGYGYTF.

The rearrangement links TRBV7-6 to TRBJ1-5; 8 positions agree with TRBD1. The CDR3 runs 15 residues. The V segment lost 3 bases and the J segment 6 bases; nucleotides outside the gene matches: 7. Germline CDR1 reads SGHVS; CDR2 reads FNYEAQ. The CDR3 region has the DNA TGTGCCAGCAGCTTGCGGACAGGGCCCAGTCAGCCCCAGCATTTT. This codes for CASSLRTGPSQPQHF.

The chain has TRBV30 and TRBJ2-3; TRBD1 agrees at 7 bases. This CDR3 comprises 15 residues. V was pared by 2 bases and J by 0 bases, with 5 bases of the junction left unmatched. Germline V lookup: CDR1 GTSNPN, CDR2 SVGIG (reference sequence). The CDR3 DNA sequence: TGTGCCTGGAGTACCGGGACAGCCAGCACAGATACGCAGTATTTT. It translates to CAWSTGTASTDTQYF.

The chain is built from TRBV4-1 and TRBJ2-4, with D perhaps matching TRBD2 (6 bases). V shed 4 bases and J shed 1 base, with 17 bases lying between them. CDR1 and CDR2 from the germline V gene are MGHRA and YSYEKL. The CDR3 runs 17 residues. DNA for the CDR3: TGCGCCAGCAGCCGCCTACAGGAGGGGCGGGCCAAAAACATTCAGTACTTC. Protein: CASSRLQEGRAKNIQYF.

The J gene is TRBJ1-5, the V gene TRBV18; 8 bases are shared with TRBD1. The V gene end was trimmed by 4 bases and the J gene end by 7 bases; junction bases not matched to a gene: 6. Germline lookup yields CDR1 KGHSH and CDR2 LQKENI. The CDR3 runs to 14 residues. The CDR3 here is CASSRTGSSQPQHF. The DNA of the CDR3 is TGTGCCAGCTCACGGACAGGGTCGAGCCAGCCCCAGCATTTT.

The J gene is TRBJ2-2, the V gene TRBV28; 11 positions agree with TRBD2. CDR3 length: 16 residues. Germline-derived CDR1 and CDR2 are MDHEN and SYDVKM. Germline trimming cut 6 bases from V and 4 bases from J; bases unmatched to any gene: 7. In nucleotides, the CDR3 is TGTGCCAGCAGCCGTAGCGGGAGGGCCGGCACCGGGGAGCTGTTTTTT. Encoded protein: CASSRSGRAGTGELFF. Together with reference TRBV28 and TRBJ2-2, the CDR3 gives the full variable domain: DVKVTQSSRYLVKRTGEKVFLECVQDMDHENMFWYRQDPGLGLRLIYFSYDVKMKEKGDIPEGYSVSREKKERFSLILESASTNQTSMYLCASSRSGRAGTGELFFGEGSRLTVL.

This clone was observed a few times. The J gene is TRBJ2-7, the V gene TRBV25-1; 7 nucleotides match TRBD1. J gave up 4 bases and V 4 bases, and 4 bases lay outside the gene matches. CDR1 and CDR2 from the germline V gene are MGHDK and SYGVNS. This CDR3 is 13 amino acids long. DNA for the CDR3: TGTGCCAGCAGTGGGGGACAGATTTACGAGCAGTACTTC. It is translated as CASSGGQIYEQYF.

The genes are TRBV30 and TRBJ2-3; D is possibly TRBD1 (5 bases). The CDR3 totals 12 residues. Trimming took off 6 bases at V and 4 bases at J, with 11 bases between the two ends. Germline assignment: CDR1 GTSNPN and CDR2 SVGIG (reference sequence). CDR3 sequence (DNA): TGTGCCTGTTCAGGGTCTCCAGATACGCAGTATTTT. Encoded protein: CACSGSPDTQYF.